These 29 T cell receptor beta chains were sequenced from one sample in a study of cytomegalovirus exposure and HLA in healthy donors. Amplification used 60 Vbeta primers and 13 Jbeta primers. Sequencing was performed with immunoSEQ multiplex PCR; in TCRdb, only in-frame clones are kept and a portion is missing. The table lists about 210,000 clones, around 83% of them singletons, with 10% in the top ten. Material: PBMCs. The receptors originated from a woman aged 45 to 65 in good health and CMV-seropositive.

DNA of the CDR3: TGTGCCAGCAGACCTCCCGGGACAGGGGGAGCCTACGAGCAGTACTTC. Translation gives CASRPPGTGGAYEQYF. This rearrangement joins TRBV6-6 to TRBJ2-7; 11 nucleotides match TRBD1. The CDR3 loop spans 16 amino acids. Germline CDR1 and CDR2: MNHNY and SVGAGI (reference sequence). With 6 bases clipped from V and 2 bases from J, the junction kept 9 bases outside the gene matches.

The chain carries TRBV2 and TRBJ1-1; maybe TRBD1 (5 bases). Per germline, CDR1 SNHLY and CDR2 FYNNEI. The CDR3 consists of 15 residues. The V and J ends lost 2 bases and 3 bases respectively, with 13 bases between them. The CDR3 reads CASSESRAWDTEAFF. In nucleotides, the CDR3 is TGTGCCAGCAGTGAAAGCAGGGCCTGGGACACTGAAGCTTTCTTT.

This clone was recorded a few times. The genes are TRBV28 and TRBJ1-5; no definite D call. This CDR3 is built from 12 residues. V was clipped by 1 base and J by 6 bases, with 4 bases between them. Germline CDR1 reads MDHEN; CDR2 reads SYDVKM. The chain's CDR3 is CASSLSSQPQHF. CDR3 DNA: TGTGCCAGCAGTTTATCCAGTCAGCCCCAGCATTTT.

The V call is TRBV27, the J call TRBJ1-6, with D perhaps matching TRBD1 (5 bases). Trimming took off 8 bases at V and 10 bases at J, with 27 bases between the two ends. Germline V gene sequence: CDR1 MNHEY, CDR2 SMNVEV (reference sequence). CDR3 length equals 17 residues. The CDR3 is CASRSFEKGREASPLHF. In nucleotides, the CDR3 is TGTGCCAGCCGAAGTTTTGAAAAAGGCAGGGAGGCATCACCCCTCCACTTT.

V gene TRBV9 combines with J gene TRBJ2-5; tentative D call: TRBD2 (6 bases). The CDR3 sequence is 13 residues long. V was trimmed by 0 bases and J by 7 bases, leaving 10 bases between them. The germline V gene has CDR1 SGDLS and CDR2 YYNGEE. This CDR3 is CASSVEAGSTQYF. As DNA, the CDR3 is TGTGCCAGCAGCGTAGAGGCGGGGTCGACCCAGTACTTC.

The CDR3 protein is CASRSGFYGYTF. The CDR3 region has the DNA TGTGCCAGTAGGTCAGGGTTTTATGGCTACACCTTC. V is TRBV19 and J is TRBJ1-2, with a tentative D call TRBD1 (5 bases). Germline assignment: CDR1 LNHDA and CDR2 SQIVND (reference sequence). V gave up 6 bases and J gave up 5 bases, with 10 bases separating them. This CDR3 region has 12 residues. The whole variable domain, remainder taken from reference TRBV19 and TRBJ1-2, is DGGITQSPKYLFRKEGQNVTLSCEQNLNHDAMYWYRQDPGQGLRLIYYSQIVNDFQKGDIAEGYSVSREKKESFPLTVTSAQKNPTAFYLCASRSGFYGYTFGSGTRLTVV.

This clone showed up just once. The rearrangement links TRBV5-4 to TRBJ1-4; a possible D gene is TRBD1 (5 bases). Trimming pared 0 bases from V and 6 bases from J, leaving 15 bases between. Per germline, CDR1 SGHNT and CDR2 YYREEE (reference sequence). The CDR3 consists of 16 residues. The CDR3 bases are TGTGCCAGCAGCTTGGGGCCGGGTCAGGGCGATGAAAAACTGTTTTTT. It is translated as CASSLGPGQGDEKLFF.

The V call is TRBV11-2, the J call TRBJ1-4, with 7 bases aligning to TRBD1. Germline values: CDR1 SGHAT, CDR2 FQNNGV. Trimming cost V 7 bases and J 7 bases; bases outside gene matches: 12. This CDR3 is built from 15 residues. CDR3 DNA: TGTGCCAGCACCCACGACAGGGTAGATCGTGAAAAACTGTTTTTT. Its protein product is CASTHDRVDREKLFF.

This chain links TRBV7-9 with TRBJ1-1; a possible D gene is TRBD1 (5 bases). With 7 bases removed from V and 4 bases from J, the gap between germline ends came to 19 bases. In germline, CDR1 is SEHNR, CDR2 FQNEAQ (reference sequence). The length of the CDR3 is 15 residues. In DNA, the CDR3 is TGTGCCAGCACCCTCACAGGACACAAAAGCACTGAAGCTTTCTTT. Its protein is CASTLTGHKSTEAFF.

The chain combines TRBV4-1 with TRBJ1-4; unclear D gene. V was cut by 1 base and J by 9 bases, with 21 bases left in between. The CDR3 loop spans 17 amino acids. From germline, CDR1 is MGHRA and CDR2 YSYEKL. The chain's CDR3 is CASSQGGLVAQAKKLFF. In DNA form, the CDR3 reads TGCGCCAGCAGCCAAGGAGGGTTAGTGGCCCAGGCCAAAAAACTGTTTTTT.

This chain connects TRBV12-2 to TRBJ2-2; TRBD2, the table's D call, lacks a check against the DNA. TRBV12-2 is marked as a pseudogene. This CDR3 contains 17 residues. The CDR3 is CASRSAPGLGNTGELFF. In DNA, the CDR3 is TGTGCAAGTCGCTCCGCCCCCGGACTAGGGAACACCGGGGAGCTGTTTTTT.

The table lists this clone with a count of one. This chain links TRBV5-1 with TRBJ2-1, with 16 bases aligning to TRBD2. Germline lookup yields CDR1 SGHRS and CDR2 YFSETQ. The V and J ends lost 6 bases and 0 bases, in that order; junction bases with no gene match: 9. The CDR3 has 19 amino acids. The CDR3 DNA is TGCGCCAGCATGCCCCAGGGGACTAGCGGGGGGGACTCCTACAATGAGCAGTTCTTC. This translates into CASMPQGTSGGDSYNEQFF.

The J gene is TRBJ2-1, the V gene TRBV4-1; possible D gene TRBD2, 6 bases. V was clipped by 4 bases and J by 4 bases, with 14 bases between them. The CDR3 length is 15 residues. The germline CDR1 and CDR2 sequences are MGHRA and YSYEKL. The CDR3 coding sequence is TGCGCCAGCAGCCCCGGGACCGGGGGTTACAATGAGCAGTTCTTC. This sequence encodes CASSPGTGGYNEQFF.

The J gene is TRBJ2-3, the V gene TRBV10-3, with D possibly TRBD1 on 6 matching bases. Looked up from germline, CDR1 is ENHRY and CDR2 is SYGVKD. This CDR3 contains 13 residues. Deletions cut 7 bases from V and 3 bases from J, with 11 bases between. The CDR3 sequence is CAINRVVTDTQYF. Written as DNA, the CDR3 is TGTGCCATCAACAGGGTAGTTACAGATACGCAGTATTTT.

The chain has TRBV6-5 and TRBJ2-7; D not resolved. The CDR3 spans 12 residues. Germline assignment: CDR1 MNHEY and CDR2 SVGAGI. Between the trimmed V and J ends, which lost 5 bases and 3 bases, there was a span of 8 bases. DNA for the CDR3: TGTGCCAGCAGTAGTCTGAGCTACGAGCAGTACTTC. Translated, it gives CASSSLSYEQYF.

The CDR3 nucleotides are TGTGCCAGCAGGAGACAGGAGACGGGTGGCTACACCTTC. Translation gives CASRRQETGGYTF. The V call is TRBV2, the J call TRBJ1-2; possibly TRBD1 for D (6 bases). The germline CDR1 and CDR2 sequences are SNHLY and FYNNEI. V gave up 6 bases and J gave up 7 bases, with 15 bases separating them. This CDR3 comprises 13 residues. The full variable domain, rest sourced from reference TRBV2 and TRBJ1-2, is EPEVTQTPSHQVTQMGQEVILRCVPISNHLYFYWYRQILGQKVEFLVSFYNNEISEKSEIFDDQFSVERPDGSNFTLKIRSTKLEDSAMYFCASRRQETGGYTFGSGTRLTVV.

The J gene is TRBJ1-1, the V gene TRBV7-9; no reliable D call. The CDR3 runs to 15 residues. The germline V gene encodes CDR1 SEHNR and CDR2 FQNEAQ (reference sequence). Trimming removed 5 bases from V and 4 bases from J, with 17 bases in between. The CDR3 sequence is CASSPRGGRGTEAFF. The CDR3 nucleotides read TGTGCCAGCAGCCCCCGTGGAGGGAGAGGCACTGAAGCTTTCTTT.

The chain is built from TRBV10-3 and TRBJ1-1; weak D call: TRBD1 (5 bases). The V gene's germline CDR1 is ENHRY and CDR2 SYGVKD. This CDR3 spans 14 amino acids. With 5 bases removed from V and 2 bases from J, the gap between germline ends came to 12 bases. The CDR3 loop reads CAISPTGLNTEAFF. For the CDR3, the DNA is TGTGCCATCAGTCCGACGGGACTAAACACTGAAGCTTTCTTT.

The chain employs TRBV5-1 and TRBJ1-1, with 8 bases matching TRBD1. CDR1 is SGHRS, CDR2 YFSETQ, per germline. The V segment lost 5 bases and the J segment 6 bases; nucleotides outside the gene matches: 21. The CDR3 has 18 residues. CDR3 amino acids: CASSTGQGVTIGGPEAFF. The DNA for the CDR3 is TGCGCCAGCAGTACCGGACAGGGTGTAACAATTGGGGGCCCTGAAGCTTTCTTT.

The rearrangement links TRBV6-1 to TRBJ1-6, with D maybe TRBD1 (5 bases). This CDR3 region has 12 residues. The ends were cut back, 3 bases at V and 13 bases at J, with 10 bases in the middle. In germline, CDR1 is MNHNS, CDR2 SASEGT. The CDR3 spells CASSDPGHPLHF. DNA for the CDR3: TGTGCCAGCAGTGACCCCGGACACCCCCTCCACTTT.

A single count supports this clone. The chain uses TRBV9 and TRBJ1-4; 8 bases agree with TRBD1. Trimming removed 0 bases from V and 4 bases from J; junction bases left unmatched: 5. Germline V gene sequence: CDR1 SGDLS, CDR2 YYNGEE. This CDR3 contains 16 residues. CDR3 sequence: CASSVGGQGFNEKLFF. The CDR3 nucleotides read TGTGCCAGCAGCGTAGGAGGACAGGGCTTTAATGAAAAACTGTTTTTT. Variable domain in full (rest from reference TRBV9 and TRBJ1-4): DSGVTQTPKHLITATGQRVTLRCSPRSGDLSVYWYQQSLDQGLQFLIQYYNGEERAKGNILERFSAQQFPDLHSELNLSSLELGDSALYFCASSVGGQGFNEKLFFGSGTQLSVL.

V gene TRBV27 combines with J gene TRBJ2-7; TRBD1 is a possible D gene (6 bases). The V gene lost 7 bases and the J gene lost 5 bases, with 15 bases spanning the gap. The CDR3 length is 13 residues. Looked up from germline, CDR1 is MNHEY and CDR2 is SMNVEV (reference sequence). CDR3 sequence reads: CASTKGQTHEQYF. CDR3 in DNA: TGTGCCAGCACCAAAGGACAGACGCACGAGCAGTACTTC.

The CDR3 loop reads CASSPGLSASYTF. For the CDR3, the DNA is TGTGCCAGCAGTCCGGGACTCTCAGCCAGCTACACCTTC. This chain connects TRBV27 to TRBJ1-2; tentative D call: TRBD1 (5 bases). The CDR3 has 13 residues. Germline-derived CDR1 and CDR2 are MNHEY and SMNVEV (reference sequence). V gave up 5 bases and J gave up 9 bases, with 16 bases separating them.

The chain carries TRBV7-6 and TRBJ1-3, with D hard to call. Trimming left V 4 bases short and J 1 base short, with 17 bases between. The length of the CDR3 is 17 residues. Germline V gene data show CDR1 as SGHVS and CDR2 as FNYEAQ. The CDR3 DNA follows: TGTGCCAGCAGCTACCGACAAGCCCGGTATTCTGGAAACACCATATATTTT. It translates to CASSYRQARYSGNTIYF.

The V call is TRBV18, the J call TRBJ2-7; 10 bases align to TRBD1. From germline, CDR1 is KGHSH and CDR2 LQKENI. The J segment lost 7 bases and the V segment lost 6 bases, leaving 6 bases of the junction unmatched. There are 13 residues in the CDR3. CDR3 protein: CASSSGDRGEQYF. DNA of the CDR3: TGTGCCAGCTCTTCCGGGGACAGGGGTGAGCAGTACTTC.

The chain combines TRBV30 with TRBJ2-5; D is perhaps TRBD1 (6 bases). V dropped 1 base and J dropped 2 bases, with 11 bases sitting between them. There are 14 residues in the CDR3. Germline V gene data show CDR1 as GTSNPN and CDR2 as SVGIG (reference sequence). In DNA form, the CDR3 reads TGTGCCTGGAGTGGGGGGCCCCCTCAAGAGACCCAGTACTTC. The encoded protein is CAWSGGPPQETQYF.

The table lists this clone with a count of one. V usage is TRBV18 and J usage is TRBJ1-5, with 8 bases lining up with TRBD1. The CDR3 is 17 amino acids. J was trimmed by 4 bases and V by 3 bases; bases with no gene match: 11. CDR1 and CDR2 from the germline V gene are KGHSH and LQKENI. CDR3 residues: CASSPAVPGGRNQPQHF. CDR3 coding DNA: TGTGCCAGCTCACCTGCGGTCCCAGGGGGCCGGAATCAGCCCCAGCATTTT.

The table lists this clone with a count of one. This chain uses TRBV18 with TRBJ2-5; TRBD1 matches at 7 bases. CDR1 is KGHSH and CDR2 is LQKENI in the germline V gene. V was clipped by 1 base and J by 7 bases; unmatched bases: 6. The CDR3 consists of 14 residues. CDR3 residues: CASSPRTGPGTQYF. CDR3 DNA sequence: TGTGCCAGCTCACCACGGACAGGCCCGGGGACCCAGTACTTC.

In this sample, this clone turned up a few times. This chain's CDR3 is CATLTGGSYEQYF. CDR3 DNA sequence: TGTGCCACGCTTACAGGGGGCAGCTACGAGCAGTACTTC. The J gene is TRBJ2-7, the V gene TRBV10-3; 9 positions agree with TRBD1. CDR1 ENHRY and CDR2 SYGVKD come from the germline V gene. The CDR3 consists of 13 residues. Losses at the gene ends were 10 bases for V and 3 bases for J; bases not matched to a gene: 7.